This TCR beta chain originates from a study of shared clonotypes between healthy human individuals. Overall study: Three men and a couple of women, aged 18 to 49, were donors.

An even split of each subset's genomic DNA across several immunoSEQ plates was performed. Sequencing was performed with immunoSEQ multiplex PCR; in TCRdb, only in-frame clones are kept and a portion is missing. The sample yields about 2.2 million clones, 93% seen once. The naive CD8 fraction comprised CD45RO-negative cells positively selected for CCR7 and excluded terminally differentiated effector memory CD45RA+ cells. The clonotype originates from a man between 18 and 35 years old in good health. Some clones in this sample may be carry-over from other donors' samples. Input material: naive CD8+ T cells from PBMCs.

CDR3 DNA sequence: TGTGCCAGCAGCCGGGGCACTCTCGCCAAAAACATTCAGTACTTC. Protein: CASSRGTLAKNIQYF. The V and J genes are TRBV6-1 and TRBJ2-4; D assignment may be TRBD1 or TRBD2 (5 bases each). Germline CDR1 reads MNHNS; CDR2 reads SASEGT. V dropped 6 bases and J dropped 1 base, with 13 bases sitting between them. CDR3 size: 15 residues.